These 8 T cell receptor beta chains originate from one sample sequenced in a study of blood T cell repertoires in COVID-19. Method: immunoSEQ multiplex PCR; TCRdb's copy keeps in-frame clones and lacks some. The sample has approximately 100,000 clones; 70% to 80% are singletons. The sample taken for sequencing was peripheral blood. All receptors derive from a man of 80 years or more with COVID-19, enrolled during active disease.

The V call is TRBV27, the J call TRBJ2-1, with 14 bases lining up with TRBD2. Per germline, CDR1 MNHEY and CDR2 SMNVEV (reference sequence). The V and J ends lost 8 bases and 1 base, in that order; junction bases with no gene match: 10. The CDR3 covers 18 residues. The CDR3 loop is CASSPGTSGSVSYNEQFF. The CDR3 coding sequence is TGTGCCAGCTCACCCGGGACTAGCGGGAGTGTTTCCTACAATGAGCAGTTCTTC.

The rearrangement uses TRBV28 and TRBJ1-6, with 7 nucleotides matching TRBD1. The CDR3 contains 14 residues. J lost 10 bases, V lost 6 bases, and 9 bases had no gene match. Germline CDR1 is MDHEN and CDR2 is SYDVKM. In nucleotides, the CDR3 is TGTGCCAGCAGGAGGACAGGATTTGGATCACCCCTCCACTTT. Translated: CASRRTGFGSPLHF.

The CDR3 loop is CASSPRGGSNQPQHF. DNA for the CDR3: TGTGCCAGCAGCCCCAGGGGTGGTAGCAATCAGCCCCAGCATTTT. This chain uses TRBV3-1 (or the pseudogene TRBV3-2) with TRBJ1-5; tentative D call: TRBD1 (6 bases). Trimming took off 4 bases at V and 0 bases at J, with 10 bases between the two ends. Germline CDR1 and CDR2: LGHDT and YNNKEL (reference sequence). The CDR3 contains 15 residues.

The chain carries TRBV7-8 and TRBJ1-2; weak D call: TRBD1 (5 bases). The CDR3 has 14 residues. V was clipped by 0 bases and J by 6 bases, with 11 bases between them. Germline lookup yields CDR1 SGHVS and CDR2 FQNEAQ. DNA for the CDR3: TGTGCCAGCAGCTTAGCCGCGCAAGGGGATGGCTACACCTTC. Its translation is CASSLAAQGDGYTF.

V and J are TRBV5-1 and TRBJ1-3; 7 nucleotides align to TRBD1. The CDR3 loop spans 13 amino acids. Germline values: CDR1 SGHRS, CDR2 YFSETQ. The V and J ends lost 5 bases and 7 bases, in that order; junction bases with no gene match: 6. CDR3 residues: CASRGGDSNTIYF. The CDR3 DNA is TGCGCCAGCAGAGGAGGGGACAGTAACACCATATATTTT.

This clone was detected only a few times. The CDR3 loop is CASSFGGHRANSPLHF. Written as DNA, the CDR3 is TGTGCCAGCAGTTTTGGTGGGCACAGAGCAAATTCACCCCTCCACTTT. J is TRBJ1-6 and V is TRBV27; D is undetermined. The CDR3 covers 16 residues. The germline CDR1 and CDR2 sequences are MNHEY and SMNVEV (reference sequence). V was clipped by 3 bases and J by 7 bases, with 16 bases between them.

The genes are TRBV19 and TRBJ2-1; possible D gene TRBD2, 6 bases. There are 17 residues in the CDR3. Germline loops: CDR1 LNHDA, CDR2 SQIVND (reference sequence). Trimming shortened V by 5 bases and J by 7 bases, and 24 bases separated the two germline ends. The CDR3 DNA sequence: TGTGCCAGTAGTCCACCGAGACATAGCGGAGGCTTAAATGAGCAGTTCTTC. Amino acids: CASSPPRHSGGLNEQFF.

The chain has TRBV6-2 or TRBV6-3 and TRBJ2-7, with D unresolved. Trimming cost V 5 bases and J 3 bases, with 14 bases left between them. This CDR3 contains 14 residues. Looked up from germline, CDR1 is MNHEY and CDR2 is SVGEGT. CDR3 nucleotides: TGTGCCAGCAGTCCGCCCAGACTCGACTACGAGCAGTACTTC. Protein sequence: CASSPPRLDYEQYF.